These 23 T cell receptor beta chains share one sample of origin, sequenced in a study of T cells in Graves' hyperthyroidism and ophthalmopathy. Amplification targeted TCR beta CDR3 regions from RNA transcripts. First-round RT-PCR with HTBI primers amplified the TCR CDR3 region. One entry per CDR3 protein results from TCRdb running MiXCR on the multiplex PCR reads. This repertoire shows a few hundred thousand distinct CDR3 sequences, just over 14% found once; its top ten account for approximately 12%. Specimen: blood. These receptors originate from a middle-aged woman with Graves' hyperthyroidism that later progressed to Graves' ophthalmopathy.

This clonotype was detected ten times or more. The chain uses TRBV19 and TRBJ2-5; D is perhaps TRBD1 (6 bases). Per germline, CDR1 LNHDA and CDR2 SQIVND (reference sequence). The V end was cut by 5 bases, the J end by 4 bases, with 20 bases between. The CDR3 spans 16 residues. CDR3 amino acids: CASSRAGTRYRETQYF. CDR3 coding DNA: TGTGCCAGTAGTCGGGCCGGGACACGCTATCGAGAGACCCAGTACTTC.

There are many counts of this clonotype. The rearrangement links TRBV15 to TRBJ2-7, with D unclear. Trimming stripped 3 bases from V and 0 bases from J, with 15 bases between. Germline V gene data show CDR1 as LNHNV and CDR2 as YYDKDF (reference sequence). This CDR3 has 16 amino acids. CDR3: CATSSPVESSSYEQYF. CDR3 in DNA: TGTGCCACCAGCAGTCCCGTGGAGTCCTCCTCCTACGAGCAGTACTTC.

This clonotype came up many times. The chain employs TRBV5-1 and TRBJ2-2, with D uncertain. Germline loops: CDR1 SGHRS, CDR2 YFSETQ. Trimming stripped 0 bases from V and 4 bases from J, with 4 bases between. This CDR3 is 13 amino acids long. The CDR3 sequence: CASSLALTGELFF. The DNA for the CDR3 is TGCGCCAGCAGCTTGGCTCTCACCGGGGAGCTGTTTTTT.

This clonotype was counted at least ten times. V is TRBV14 and J is TRBJ2-1; D ambiguous. V lost 0 bases and J 10 bases, leaving 16 bases between the germline ends. Germline V gene data show CDR1 as SGHDN and CDR2 as FVKESK. The CDR3 spans 15 residues. CDR3 DNA: TGTGCCAGCAGCCAAGATAGGGCTAAATCGTGGGAGCAGTTCTTC. Encoded protein: CASSQDRAKSWEQFF.

This clonotype was observed many times. The chain has TRBV28 and TRBJ2-1; D ambiguous. The V gene lost 7 bases and the J gene lost 0 bases, with 16 bases spanning the gap. Per the germline V gene, CDR1 is MDHEN and CDR2 is SYDVKM. This CDR3 is built from 16 residues. CDR3 coding DNA: TGTGCCAGCACGCCTTTACGGGTAGACTCCTACAATGAGCAGTTCTTC. Amino acids: CASTPLRVDSYNEQFF.

This clonotype has a count of ten or more. The V and J genes are TRBV5-1 and TRBJ2-7; maybe TRBD1 (6 bases). The CDR3 covers 15 residues. Trimming left V 4 bases short and J 3 bases short, with 17 bases between. Germline V lookup: CDR1 SGHRS, CDR2 YFSETQ. CDR3 sequence (DNA): TGCGCCAGCAGCCAACTTGGGGGCAGACTCTACGAGCAGTACTTC. Amino acids: CASSQLGGRLYEQYF. The whole variable domain, remainder taken from reference TRBV5-1 and TRBJ2-7, is KAGVTQTPRYLIKTRGQQVTLSCSPISGHRSVSWYQQTPGQGLQFLFEYFSETQRNKGNFPGRFSGRQFSNSRSEMNVSTLELGDSALYLCASSQLGGRLYEQYFGPGTRLTVT.

About this clonotype itself: A much larger clone is a single base away; this may be a read error. The chain uses TRBV4-1 and TRBJ2-7, with TRBD1 matching 8 bases. The V segment lost 8 bases and the J segment 6 bases; nucleotides outside the gene matches: 6. The CDR3 contains 12 residues. Germline V gene lookup returns CDR1 MGHRA and CDR2 YSYEKL. CDR3 in DNA: TGCGCCAGCTGGACAGGGAACTCCGAGCAGTACTTC. Its protein is CASWTGNSEQYF.

This clonotype was observed many times. This chain joins TRBV28 and TRBJ2-6, with D unresolved. The germline V and J ends were trimmed by 3 bases and 1 base, with 10 bases remaining between them. The CDR3 is 16 residues long. Germline V CDR1 and CDR2: MDHEN, SYDVKM. CDR3 DNA sequence: TGTGCCAGCAGTTTTCATTTTAGTTCTGGGGCCAACGTCCTGACTTTC. Translating it yields CASSFHFSSGANVLTF.

This clonotype was seen at least ten times. V and J are TRBV25-1 and TRBJ1-1; TRBD1 matches 9 bases. Germline lookup yields CDR1 MGHDK and CDR2 SYGVNS. The V and J ends lost 4 bases and 0 bases, in that order; junction bases with no gene match: 3. The CDR3 totals 15 residues. CDR3 DNA: TGTGCCAGCAGTGCCACAGGGGGCCTGAACACTGAAGCTTTCTTT. Translation gives CASSATGGLNTEAFF.

With respect to this clonotype: The junction departs from germline at one end; a sequencing error may be responsible. The chain employs TRBV7-7 and TRBJ2-1; 8 positions match TRBD2. This CDR3 is 15 amino acids long. Germline lookup yields CDR1 SSHAT and CDR2 FNYEAQ (reference sequence). CDR3 residues: CASSQRAGVENEQFF. The CDR3 DNA reads as TGTGCTAGCAGTCAAAGAGCGGGAGTTGAAAATGAGCAGTTCTTC.

This clonotype was counted ten times or more. The chain couples TRBV7-2 to TRBJ2-5; D perhaps matches TRBD2 (5 bases). V shed 1 base and J shed 2 bases, with 11 bases lying between them. The germline gives CDR1 SGHTA, CDR2 FQGNSA. This CDR3 region has 15 residues. CDR3 nucleotide sequence: TGTGCCAGCAGCTTAGACGGGGTGAAGCAAGAGACCCAGTACTTC. It translates to CASSLDGVKQETQYF.

This clonotype was found many times. V gene TRBV20-1 combines with J gene TRBJ2-4; TRBD2 matches at 9 bases. Trimming took 6 bases from V and 4 from J; bases not matched to a gene: 7. Germline V gene data show CDR1 as DFQATT and CDR2 as SNEGSKA (reference sequence). This CDR3 has 14 residues. The CDR3: CSAQVGLAKNIQYF. Written as DNA, the CDR3 is TGCAGTGCCCAAGTTGGACTAGCGAAAAACATTCAGTACTTC.

This clonotype was picked up a small number of times. The chain joins TRBV6-1 to TRBJ2-2; 11 nucleotides align to TRBD1. Germline CDR1 reads MNHNS; CDR2 reads SASEGT. The length of the CDR3 is 16 residues. V trimming: 5 bases; J trimming: 6 bases; junction bases outside the gene matches: 8. DNA for the CDR3: TGTGCCAGCAGTTATTTCGGGACAGGGGGTTCCGGGGAGCTGTTTTTT. The encoded protein is CASSYFGTGGSGELFF.

This clonotype has a handful of counts. This may be a read error: a much more frequent sequence differs by one nucleotide. V is TRBV12-3 or TRBV12-4 and J is TRBJ2-1; D may be TRBD1 (5 bases). The CDR3 contains 16 residues. V dropped 5 bases and J dropped 5 bases, with 19 bases sitting between them. The CDR3 is CASSPRSSTANNEQFF. The CDR3 DNA is TGTGCCAGCAGTCCTCGCTCATCGACAGCAAACAATGAGCAGTTCTTC.

To note about this clonotype: A read error may be the cause here, since a much bigger clone is one base away. The conserved phenylalanine or tryptophan is not found at the CDR3 terminus, so this likely reflects a read error. The V gene is TRBV5-1, the J gene TRBJ2-1, with 11 bases matching TRBD2. With 5 bases clipped from V and 6 bases from J, the junction kept 4 bases outside the gene matches. Per germline, CDR1 SGHRS and CDR2 YFSETQ. CDR3 length: 14 residues. The CDR3 DNA sequence: TGCGCCAGCAGTAGCACTAGCGGGAGCAATGAGCAGTTCTCC. It is translated as CASSSTSGSNEQFS.

This clonotype came up many times. This chain joins TRBV29-1 and TRBJ2-7, with 16 bases fitting TRBD2. CDR3 length equals 15 residues. J gave up 5 bases and V 6 bases, and 7 bases lay outside the gene matches. The germline gives CDR1 SQVTM, CDR2 ANQGSEA. The CDR3 DNA sequence: TGCAGCGTACCGGGACTAGCGGGAGGGCTCAACGAGCAGTACTTC. Protein product: CSVPGLAGGLNEQYF.

This clonotype was counted at least ten times. The chain has TRBV18 and TRBJ2-5; weak D call: TRBD2 (6 bases). V lost 3 bases, J lost 5 bases, and 22 bases lay in between. The CDR3 consists of 17 residues. Germline V gives CDR1 KGHSH, CDR2 LQKENI. In DNA, the CDR3 is TGTGCCAGCTCACCTAAGTCACTAGCTGATCATGGGGAGACCCAGTACTTC. Translated: CASSPKSLADHGETQYF.

A few counts support this clonotype. The chain employs TRBV28 and TRBJ1-3, with D possibly being TRBD1 (6 bases). V lost 3 bases, J lost 4 bases, and 7 bases lay in between. The CDR3 has 13 residues. CDR1 is MDHEN and CDR2 is SYDVKM in the germline V gene. CDR3 nucleotides: TGTGCCAGCAGTTTGGGGACAGGAAACACCATATATTTT. Its protein product is CASSLGTGNTIYF.

The gene calls are TRBV6-1 and TRBJ2-3; TRBD2 might be the D (5 bases). Germline V gene lookup returns CDR1 MNHNS and CDR2 SASEGT. The CDR3 covers 17 residues. The ends were cut back, 1 base at V and 1 base at J, with 15 bases in the middle. The CDR3, as DNA: TGTGCCAGCAGTGAAGGTTACAGCGGCCATCGCACAGATACGCAGTATTTT. This encodes CASSEGYSGHRTDTQYF.

This clonotype was detected ten times or more. The V and J genes are TRBV19 and TRBJ2-1; no clear D. V lost 6 bases, J lost 8 bases, and 11 bases lay in between. The CDR3 is made up of 12 amino acids. Germline lookup yields CDR1 LNHDA and CDR2 SQIVND (reference sequence). CDR3 sequence (DNA): TGTGCCAGTAGCCTCAATCGAGATGAGCAGTTCTTC. Translated, it gives CASSLNRDEQFF.

This clonotype was recorded a few times. The chain combines TRBV7-6 with TRBJ1-1; 7 bases line up with TRBD1. Germline lookup yields CDR1 SGHVS and CDR2 FNYEAQ. V trimming: 2 bases; J trimming: 7 bases; junction bases outside the gene matches: 7. The CDR3 is 14 amino acids. The CDR3 nucleotides read TGTGCCAGCAGCTTATCGGCGACAGGGAATGAAGCTTTCTTT. Translation gives CASSLSATGNEAFF.

This sequence joins TRBV12-3 or TRBV12-4 and TRBJ1-2; tentatively, D is TRBD1 (6 bases). V shed 2 bases and J shed 8 bases, with 12 bases lying between them. CDR3 length: 13 amino acids. CDR3 DNA sequence: TGTGCCAGCAGTTTAAACAGGGCGGACGGCTACACCTTC. Translating it yields CASSLNRADGYTF.

This clonotype has just a few counts. The chain is built from TRBV6-6 and TRBJ1-6, with 8 nucleotides matching TRBD1. Germline V gene data show CDR1 as MNHNY and CDR2 as SVGAGI (reference sequence). The CDR3 contains 16 residues. Trimming removed 0 bases from V and 10 bases from J; junction bases left unmatched: 8. The CDR3 reads CASSYSLGRGQSPLHF. Here the CDR3 DNA reads TGTGCCAGCAGTTACTCCCTGGGCAGGGGGCAATCACCCCTCCACTTT.